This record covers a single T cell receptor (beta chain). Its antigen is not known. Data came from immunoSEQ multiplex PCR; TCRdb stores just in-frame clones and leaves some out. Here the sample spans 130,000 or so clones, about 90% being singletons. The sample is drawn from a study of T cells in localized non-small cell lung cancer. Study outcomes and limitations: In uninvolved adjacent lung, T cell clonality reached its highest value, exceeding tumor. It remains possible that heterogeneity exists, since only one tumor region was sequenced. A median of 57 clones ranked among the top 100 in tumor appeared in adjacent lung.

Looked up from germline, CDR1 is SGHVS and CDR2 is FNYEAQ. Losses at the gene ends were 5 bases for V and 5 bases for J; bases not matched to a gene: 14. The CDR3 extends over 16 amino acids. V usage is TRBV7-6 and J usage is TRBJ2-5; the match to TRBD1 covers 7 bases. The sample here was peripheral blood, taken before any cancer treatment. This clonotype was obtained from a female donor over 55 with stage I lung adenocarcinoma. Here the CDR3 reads CASSKGRRGQEETQYF. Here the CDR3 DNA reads TGTGCCAGCAGCAAGGGTCGGCGTGGACAGGAGGAGACCCAGTACTTC.